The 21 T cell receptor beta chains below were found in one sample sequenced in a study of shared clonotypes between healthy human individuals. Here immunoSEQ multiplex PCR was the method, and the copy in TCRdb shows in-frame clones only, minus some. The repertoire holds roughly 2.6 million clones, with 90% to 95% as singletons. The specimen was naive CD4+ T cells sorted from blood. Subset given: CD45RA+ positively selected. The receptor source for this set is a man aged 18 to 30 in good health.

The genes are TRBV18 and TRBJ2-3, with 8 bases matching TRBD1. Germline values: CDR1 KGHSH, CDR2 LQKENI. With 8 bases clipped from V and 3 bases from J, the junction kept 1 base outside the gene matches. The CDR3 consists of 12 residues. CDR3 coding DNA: TGTGCCAGCGGACAGGGTACAGATACGCAGTATTTT. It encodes CASGQGTDTQYF.

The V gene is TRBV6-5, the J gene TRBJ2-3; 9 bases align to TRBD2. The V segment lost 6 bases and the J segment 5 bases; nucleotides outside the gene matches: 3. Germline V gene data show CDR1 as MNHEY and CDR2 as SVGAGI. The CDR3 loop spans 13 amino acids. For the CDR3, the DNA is TGTGCCAGCAGGGCTAGCGGGGTAGATACGCAGTATTTT. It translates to CASRASGVDTQYF.

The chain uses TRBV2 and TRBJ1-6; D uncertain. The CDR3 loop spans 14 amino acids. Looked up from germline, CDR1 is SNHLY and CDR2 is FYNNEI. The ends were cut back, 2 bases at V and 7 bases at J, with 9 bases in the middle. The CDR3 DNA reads TGTGCCAGCAGTGAAAGGCGGATAAATTCACCCCTCCACTTT. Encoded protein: CASSERRINSPLHF.

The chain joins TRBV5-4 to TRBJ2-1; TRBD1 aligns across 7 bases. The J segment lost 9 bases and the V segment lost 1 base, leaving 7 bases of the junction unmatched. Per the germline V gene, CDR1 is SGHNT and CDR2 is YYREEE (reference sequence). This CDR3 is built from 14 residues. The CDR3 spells CASSLKGARSEQFF. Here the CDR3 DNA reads TGTGCCAGCAGCTTGAAGGGGGCGCGGAGTGAGCAGTTCTTC.

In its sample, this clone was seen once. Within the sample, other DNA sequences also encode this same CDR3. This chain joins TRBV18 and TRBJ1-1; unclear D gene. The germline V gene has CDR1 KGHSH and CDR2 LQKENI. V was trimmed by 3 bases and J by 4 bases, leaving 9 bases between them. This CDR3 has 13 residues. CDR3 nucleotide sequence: TGTGCCAGCTCACCGCCCGCCGGCACTGAAGCTTTCTTT. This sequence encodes CASSPPAGTEAFF.

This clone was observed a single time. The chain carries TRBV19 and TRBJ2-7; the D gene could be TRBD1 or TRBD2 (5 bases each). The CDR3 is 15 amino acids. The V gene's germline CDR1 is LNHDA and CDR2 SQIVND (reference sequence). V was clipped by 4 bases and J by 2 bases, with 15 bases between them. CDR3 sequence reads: CASSTDGALPYEQYF. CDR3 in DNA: TGTGCCAGTAGTACCGACGGGGCACTTCCCTACGAGCAGTACTTC.

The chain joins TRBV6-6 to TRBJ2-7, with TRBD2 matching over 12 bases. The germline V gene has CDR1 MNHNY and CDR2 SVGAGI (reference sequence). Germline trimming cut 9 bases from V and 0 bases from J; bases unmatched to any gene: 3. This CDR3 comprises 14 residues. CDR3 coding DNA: TGTGCCAGTAAGACTAGCGGGAGCTCCTACGAGCAGTACTTC. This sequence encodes CASKTSGSSYEQYF.

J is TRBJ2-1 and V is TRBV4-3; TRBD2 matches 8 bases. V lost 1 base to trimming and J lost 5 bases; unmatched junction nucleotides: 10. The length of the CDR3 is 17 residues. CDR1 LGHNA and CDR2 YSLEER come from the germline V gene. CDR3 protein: CASSQASLGRVDNEQFF. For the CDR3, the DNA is TGCGCCAGCAGCCAAGCTAGCCTCGGGAGGGTCGACAATGAGCAGTTCTTC.

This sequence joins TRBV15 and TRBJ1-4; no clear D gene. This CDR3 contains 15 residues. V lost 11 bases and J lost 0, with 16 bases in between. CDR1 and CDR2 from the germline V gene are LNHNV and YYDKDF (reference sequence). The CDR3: CAVSGPQTTNEKLFF. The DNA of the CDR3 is TGTGCCGTCTCCGGGCCCCAGACAACTAATGAAAAACTGTTTTTT. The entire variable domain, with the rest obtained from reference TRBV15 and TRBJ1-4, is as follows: DAMVIQNPRYQVTQFGKPVTLSCSQTLNHNVMYWYQQKSSQAPKLLFHYYDKDFNNEADTPDNFQSRRPNTSFCFLDIRSPGLGDTAMYLCAVSGPQTTNEKLFFGSGTQLSVL.

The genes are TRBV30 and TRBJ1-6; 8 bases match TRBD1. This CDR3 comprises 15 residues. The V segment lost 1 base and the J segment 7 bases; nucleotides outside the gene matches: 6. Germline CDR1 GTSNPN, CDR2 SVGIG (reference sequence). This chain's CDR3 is CAWSAGGAGNSPLHF. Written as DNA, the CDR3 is TGTGCCTGGAGTGCAGGGGGCGCCGGGAATTCACCCCTCCACTTT.

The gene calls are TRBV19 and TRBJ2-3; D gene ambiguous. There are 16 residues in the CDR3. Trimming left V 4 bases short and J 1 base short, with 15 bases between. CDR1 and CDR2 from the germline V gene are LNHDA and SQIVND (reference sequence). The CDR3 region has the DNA TGTGCCAGTAGTACCTATGAATTTTTGGGCACAGATACGCAGTATTTT. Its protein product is CASSTYEFLGTDTQYF.

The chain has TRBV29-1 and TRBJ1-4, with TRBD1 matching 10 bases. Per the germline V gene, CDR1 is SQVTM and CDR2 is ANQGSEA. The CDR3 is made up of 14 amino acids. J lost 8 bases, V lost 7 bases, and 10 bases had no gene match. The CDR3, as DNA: TGCAGCGACCGGACAGGGGGATTTGTGGAAAAACTGTTTTTT. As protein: CSDRTGGFVEKLFF.

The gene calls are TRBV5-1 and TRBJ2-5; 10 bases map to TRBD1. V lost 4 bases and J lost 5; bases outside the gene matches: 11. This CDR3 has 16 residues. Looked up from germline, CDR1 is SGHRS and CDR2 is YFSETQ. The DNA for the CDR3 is TGCGCCAGCAGCCCGACGACAGGGGGCATTGCGGAGACCCAGTACTTC. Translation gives CASSPTTGGIAETQYF.

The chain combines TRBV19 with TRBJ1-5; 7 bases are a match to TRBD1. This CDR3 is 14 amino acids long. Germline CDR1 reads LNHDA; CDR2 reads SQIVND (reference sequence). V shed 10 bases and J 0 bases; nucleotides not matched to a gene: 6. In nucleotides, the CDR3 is TGTGCCACCCAGGGACAGTATAGCAATCAGCCCCAGCATTTT. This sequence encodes CATQGQYSNQPQHF.

CDR3 loop: CASSSLRGEHQPQHF. CDR3 DNA: TGTGCCAGCAGTTCCCTGAGGGGAGAACATCAGCCCCAGCATTTT. This chain connects TRBV27 to TRBJ1-5; TRBD1 might be the D (5 bases). The V gene lost 4 bases and the J gene lost 5 bases, with 15 bases spanning the gap. The CDR3 extends over 15 amino acids. The germline V gene has CDR1 MNHEY and CDR2 SMNVEV (reference sequence).

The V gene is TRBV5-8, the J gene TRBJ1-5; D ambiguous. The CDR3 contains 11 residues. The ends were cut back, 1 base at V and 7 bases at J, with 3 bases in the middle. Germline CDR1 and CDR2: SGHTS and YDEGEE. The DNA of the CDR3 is TGTGCCAGCAGCTTGCCCCAGCCCCAGCATTTT. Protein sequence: CASSLPQPQHF.

CDR3 nucleotide sequence: TGTGCCAGCAGTTCTAGCGGGGGGCCGGGAGAGACCCAGTACTTC. Translated: CASSSSGGPGETQYF. The chain recombines TRBV6-5 with TRBJ2-5; TRBD2 aligns across 11 bases. Germline V CDR1 and CDR2: MNHEY, SVGAGI. V lost 4 bases, J lost 4 bases, and 5 bases stayed unmatched. The CDR3 is 15 residues long.

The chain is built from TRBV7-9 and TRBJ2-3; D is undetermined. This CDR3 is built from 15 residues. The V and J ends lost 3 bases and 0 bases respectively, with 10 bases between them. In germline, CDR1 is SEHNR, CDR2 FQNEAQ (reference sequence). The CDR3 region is CASSFYSASTDTQYF. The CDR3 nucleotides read TGTGCCAGCAGCTTTTACTCGGCAAGCACAGATACGCAGTATTTT. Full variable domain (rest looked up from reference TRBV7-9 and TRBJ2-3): DTGVSQNPRHKITKRGQNVTFRCDPISEHNRLYWYRQTLGQGPEFLTYFQNEAQLEKSRLLSDRFSAERPKGSFSTLEIQRTEQGDSAMYLCASSFYSASTDTQYFGPGTRLTVL.

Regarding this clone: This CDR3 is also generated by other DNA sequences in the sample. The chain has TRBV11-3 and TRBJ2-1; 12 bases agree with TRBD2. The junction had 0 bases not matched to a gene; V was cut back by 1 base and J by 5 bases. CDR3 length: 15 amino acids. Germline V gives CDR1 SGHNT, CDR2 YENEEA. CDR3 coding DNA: TGTGCCAGCAGCTTAGGGACTAGCGGGAACAATGAGCAGTTCTTC. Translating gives CASSLGTSGNNEQFF.

CDR3 sequence (DNA): TGTGCCAGCAGCTTTGACAGGGCCTGGGGCGGGGAGCTGTTTTTT. Amino acid sequence: CASSFDRAWGGELFF. J is TRBJ2-2 and V is TRBV7-2; the match to TRBD1 covers 7 bases. Trimming cost V 3 bases and J 7 bases; bases outside gene matches: 8. Looked up from germline, CDR1 is SGHTA and CDR2 is FQGNSA. This CDR3 comprises 15 residues.

CDR3 bases: TGCGCCAGCAGCCAAGGTCCGGGGAGATATGGCTACACCTTC. Its translation: CASSQGPGRYGYTF. The chain uses TRBV4-1 and TRBJ1-2; D is unclear. The CDR3 has 14 amino acids. Germline V gene sequence: CDR1 MGHRA, CDR2 YSYEKL. Trimming left V 1 base short and J 5 bases short, with 11 bases between.